Listed below are T cell receptor beta chains from one sample, sequenced in a study of shared clonotypes between healthy human individuals. TCRdb's table, derived via immunoSEQ multiplex PCR, lists solely in-frame clones and lacks some. The table includes approximately 100,000 clones, 65% to 75% detected once. The specimen was memory CD8+ T cells sorted from blood. All receptors come from a woman younger than 45 in good health. Each CDR3 is given with its conserved first and last residue. A D gene is named only where the DNA matches it firmly. Not all rows give a size; the values are once, few, many and, for expanded clones, a class.

abundance	v_gene	d_gene	j_gene	CDR3aa	CDR3nt
-	TRBV2	-	TRBJ2-7	CASSEWADHRLYEQYF	TGTGCCAGCAGTGAATGGGCAGACCACAGGCTTTACGAGCAGTACTTC
-	TRBV27	-	TRBJ2-7	CASRNTGSPRYEQYF	TGTGCCAGCAGAAATACAGGGTCCCCTCGGTACGAGCAGTACTTC
few	TRBV7-8	-	TRBJ2-7	CASSSRTRPYEQYF	TGTGCCAGCAGCTCCCGGACACGGCCCTACGAGCAGTACTTC
-	TRBV11-1	TRBD2	TRBJ2-2	CASSLTRLAAYTGELFF	TGTGCCAGCAGCTTAACCAGACTAGCGGCCTACACCGGGGAGCTGTTTTTT
-	TRBV11-2	-	TRBJ2-7	CASSSRFTYEQYF	TGTGCCAGCAGTTCGAGATTTACCTACGAGCAGTACTTC
-	TRBV4-1	TRBD1	TRBJ1-6	CASSHQTGDNSPLHF	TGCGCCAGCAGCCACCAGACAGGGGATAATTCACCCCTCCACTTT
few	TRBV1	-	TRBJ1-6	CTSSQDSGRRANSPLHF	TGCACCAGCAGCCAAGATTCAGGGAGGAGGGCCAATTCACCCCTCCACTTT
-	TRBV30	TRBD1	TRBJ1-2	CAGDSPVNYGYTF	TGTGCCGGGGACAGCCCTGTTAACTATGGCTACACCTTC
once	TRBV4-1	-	TRBJ1-5	CASGPQGISQPQHF	TGCGCCAGCGGCCCACAGGGTATCAGCCAGCCCCAGCATTTT
-	TRBV7-8	-	TRBJ2-6	CASSLDRFGGANVLTF	TGTGCCAGCAGCCTAGACCGGTTTGGTGGGGCCAACGTCCTGACTTTC
-	TRBV30	-	TRBJ1-5	CAWNSGVGQPQHF	TGTGCCTGGAATTCGGGGGTGGGGCAGCCCCAGCATTTT
-	TRBV5-6	-	TRBJ2-7	CASSFNFHEQYF	TGTGCCAGCAGTTTTAATTTCCACGAGCAGTACTTC
-	TRBV7-9	TRBD2	TRBJ2-7	CASRPPVREGSYEQYF	TGTGCCAGCAGGCCCCCAGTCCGGGAGGGCTCCTACGAGCAGTACTTC
-	TRBV5-1	-	TRBJ1-3	CASSLDDGSGNTIYF	TGCGCCAGCAGCTTGGATGATGGCTCTGGAAACACCATATATTTT
few	TRBV6-1	TRBD1	TRBJ2-3	CASSVGPDRVTDTQYF	TGTGCCAGCAGTGTCGGACCAGACAGGGTAACAGATACGCAGTATTTT
-	TRBV11-2	TRBD2	TRBJ2-7	CASSLGLAGIVDEQYF	TGTGCCAGCAGCCTCGGACTAGCGGGTATCGTCGACGAGCAGTACTTC
-	TRBV6-1	-	TRBJ2-1	CASSQQWNEQFF	TGTGCCAGCAGTCAACAGTGGAATGAGCAGTTCTTC
-	TRBV25-1	-	TRBJ2-2	CASSENKGITGELFF	TGTGCCAGCAGTGAAAACAAGGGTATCACCGGGGAGCTGTTTTTT